This record concerns one TCR beta chain sequence. This sample is drawn from a study of T cell changes during pregnancy in multiple sclerosis. This CDR3 has 17 residues. Germline V gene lookup returns CDR1 SGHVS and CDR2 FQNEAQ. The V segment lost 0 bases and the J segment 2 bases; nucleotides outside the gene matches: 2. Assay used: immunoSEQ multiplex PCR; TCRdb lists only in-frame clones, some missing. The sample holds roughly 87,000 clones, roughly nine tenths seen once. The chain employs TRBV7-8 and TRBJ2-5, with 14 positions matching TRBD2. The TCR was taken from a female donor in good health, serving as a control in a pregnancy study. Some clones in this sample may be carry-over from other donors' samples. The sample in question was PBMCs, obtained in the first trimester of pregnancy. CDR3 nucleotide sequence: TGTGCCAGCAGCTTAGCGGGGACTAGCGGGGGTCAAGAGACCCAGTACTTC. Its protein product is CASSLAGTSGGQETQYF.